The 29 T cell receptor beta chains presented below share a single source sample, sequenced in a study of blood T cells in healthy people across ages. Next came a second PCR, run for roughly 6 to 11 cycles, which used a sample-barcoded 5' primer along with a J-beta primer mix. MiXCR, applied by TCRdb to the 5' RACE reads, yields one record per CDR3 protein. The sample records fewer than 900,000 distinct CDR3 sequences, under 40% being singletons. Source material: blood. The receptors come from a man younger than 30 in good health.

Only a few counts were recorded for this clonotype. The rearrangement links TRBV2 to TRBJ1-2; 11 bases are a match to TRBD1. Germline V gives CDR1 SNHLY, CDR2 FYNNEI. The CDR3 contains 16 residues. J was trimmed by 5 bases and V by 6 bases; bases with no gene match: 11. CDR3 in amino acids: CASSARDRGIRYGYTF. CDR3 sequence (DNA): TGTGCCAGCAGCGCCAGGGACAGGGGGATTCGGTATGGCTACACCTTC.

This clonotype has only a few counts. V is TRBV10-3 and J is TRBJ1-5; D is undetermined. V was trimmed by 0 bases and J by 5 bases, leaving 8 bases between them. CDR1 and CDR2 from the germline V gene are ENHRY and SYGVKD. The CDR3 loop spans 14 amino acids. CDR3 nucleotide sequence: TGTGCCATCAGTGAGTCGACCATTTATCAGCCCCAGCATTTT. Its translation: CAISESTIYQPQHF.

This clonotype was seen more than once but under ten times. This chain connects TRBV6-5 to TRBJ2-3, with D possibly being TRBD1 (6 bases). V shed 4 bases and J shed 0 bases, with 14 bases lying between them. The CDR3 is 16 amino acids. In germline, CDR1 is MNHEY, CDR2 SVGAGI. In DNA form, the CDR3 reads TGTGCCAGCAGTTCACAGACAGGATCGAGCACAGATACGCAGTATTTT. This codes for CASSSQTGSSTDTQYF.

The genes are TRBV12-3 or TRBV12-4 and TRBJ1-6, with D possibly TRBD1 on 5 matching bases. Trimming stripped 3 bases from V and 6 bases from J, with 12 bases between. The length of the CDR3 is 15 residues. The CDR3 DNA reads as TGTGCCAGCAGTTTGTCCGGGGGTCGTAATTCACCCCTCCACTTT. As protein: CASSLSGGRNSPLHF.

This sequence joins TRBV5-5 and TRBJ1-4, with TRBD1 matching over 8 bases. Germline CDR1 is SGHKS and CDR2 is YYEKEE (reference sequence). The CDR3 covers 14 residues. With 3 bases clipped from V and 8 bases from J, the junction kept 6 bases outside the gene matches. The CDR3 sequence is CASSWTTGDEKLFF. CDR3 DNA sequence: TGTGCCAGCAGCTGGACGACAGGGGACGAAAAACTGTTTTTT.

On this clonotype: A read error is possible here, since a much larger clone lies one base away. DNA for the CDR3: TGTGCCAGCAGCATCGTCCCGGGACAGGCATACAATGAGCAGTACTTC. Protein: CASSIVPGQAYNEQYF. This sequence joins TRBV6-5 and TRBJ2-7, with 8 positions matching TRBD1. The germline gives CDR1 MNHEY, CDR2 SVGAGI. The CDR3 covers 16 residues. J lost 7 bases, V lost 6 bases, and 17 bases had no gene match.

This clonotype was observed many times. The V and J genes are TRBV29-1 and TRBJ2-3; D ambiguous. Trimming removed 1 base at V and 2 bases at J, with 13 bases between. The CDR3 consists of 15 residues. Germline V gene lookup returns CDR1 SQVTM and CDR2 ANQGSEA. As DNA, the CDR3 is TGCAGCGTTGAAGCGGCTTCCTACCACACAGATACGCAGTATTTT. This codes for CSVEAASYHTDTQYF.

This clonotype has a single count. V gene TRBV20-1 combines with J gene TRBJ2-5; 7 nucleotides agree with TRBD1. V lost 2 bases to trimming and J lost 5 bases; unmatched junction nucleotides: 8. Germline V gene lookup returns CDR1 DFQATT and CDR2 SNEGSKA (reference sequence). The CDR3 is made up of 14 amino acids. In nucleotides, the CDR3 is TGCAGTGCTAGATCCACAGGGGAGTGGGAGACCCAGTACTTC. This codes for CSARSTGEWETQYF.

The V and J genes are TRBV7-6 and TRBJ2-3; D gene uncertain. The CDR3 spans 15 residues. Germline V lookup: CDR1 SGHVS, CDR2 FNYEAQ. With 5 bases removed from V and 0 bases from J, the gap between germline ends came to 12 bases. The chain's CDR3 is CASSIYSKSTDTQYF. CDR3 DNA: TGTGCCAGCAGCATATACTCGAAGAGCACAGATACGCAGTATTTT.

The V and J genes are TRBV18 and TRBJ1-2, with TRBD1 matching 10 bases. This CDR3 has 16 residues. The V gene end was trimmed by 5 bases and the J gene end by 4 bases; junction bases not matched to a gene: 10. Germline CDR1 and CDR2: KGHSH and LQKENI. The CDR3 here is CASSSSTGGTVYGYTF. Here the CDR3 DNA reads TGTGCCAGCTCATCATCGACAGGGGGCACTGTCTATGGCTACACCTTC.

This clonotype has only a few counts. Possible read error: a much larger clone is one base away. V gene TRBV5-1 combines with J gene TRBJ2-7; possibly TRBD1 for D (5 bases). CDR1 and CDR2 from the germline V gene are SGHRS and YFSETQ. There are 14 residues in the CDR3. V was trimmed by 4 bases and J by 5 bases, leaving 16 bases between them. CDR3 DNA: TGCGCCAGCAGCCCCCTGACAGCTACCGACGAGCAGTACTTC. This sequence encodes CASSPLTATDEQYF.

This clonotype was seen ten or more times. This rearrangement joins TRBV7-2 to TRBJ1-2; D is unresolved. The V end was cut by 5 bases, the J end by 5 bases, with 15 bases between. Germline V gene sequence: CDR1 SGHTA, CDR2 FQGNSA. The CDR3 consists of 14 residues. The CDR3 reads CASSGLGWQYGYTF. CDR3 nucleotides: TGTGCCAGCAGCGGACTAGGGTGGCAATATGGCTACACCTTC. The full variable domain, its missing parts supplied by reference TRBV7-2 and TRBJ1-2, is GAGVSQSPSNKVTEKGKDVELRCDPISGHTALYWYRQSLGQGLEFLIYFQGNSAPDKSGLPSDRFSAERTGGSVSTLTIQRTQQEDSAVYLCASSGLGWQYGYTFGSGTRLTVV.

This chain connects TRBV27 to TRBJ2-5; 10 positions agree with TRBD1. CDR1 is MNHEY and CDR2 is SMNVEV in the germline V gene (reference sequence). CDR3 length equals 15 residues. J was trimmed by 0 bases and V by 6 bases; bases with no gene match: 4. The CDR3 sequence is CASRGQGTYQETQYF. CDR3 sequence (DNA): TGTGCCAGCAGGGGACAGGGGACCTACCAAGAGACCCAGTACTTC.

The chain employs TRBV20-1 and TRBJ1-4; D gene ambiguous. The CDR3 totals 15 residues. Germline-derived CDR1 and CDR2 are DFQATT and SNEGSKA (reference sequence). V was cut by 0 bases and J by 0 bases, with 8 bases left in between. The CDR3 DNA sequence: TGCAGTGCTAGAGATATGGGATCAACTAATGAAAAACTGTTTTTT. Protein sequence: CSARDMGSTNEKLFF.

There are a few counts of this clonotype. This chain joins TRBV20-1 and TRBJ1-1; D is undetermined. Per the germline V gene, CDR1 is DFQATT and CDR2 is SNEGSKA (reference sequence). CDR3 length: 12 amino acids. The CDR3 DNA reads TGCAGCGGTAGGGCACCAGACGTAGAAGCTTTCTTT. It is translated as CSGRAPDVEAFF.

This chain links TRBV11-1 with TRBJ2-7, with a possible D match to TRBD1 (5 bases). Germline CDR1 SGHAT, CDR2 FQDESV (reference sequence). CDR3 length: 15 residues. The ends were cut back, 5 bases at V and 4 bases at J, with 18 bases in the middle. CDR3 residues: CASSQGAWDPYEQYF. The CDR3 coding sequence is TGTGCCAGCAGCCAAGGGGCCTGGGATCCTTACGAGCAGTACTTC.

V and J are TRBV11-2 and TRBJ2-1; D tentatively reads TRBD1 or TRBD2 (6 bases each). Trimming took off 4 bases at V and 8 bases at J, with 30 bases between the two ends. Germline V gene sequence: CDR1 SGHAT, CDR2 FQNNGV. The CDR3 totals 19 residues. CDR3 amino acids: CASSSMRESRGPGTYEQFF. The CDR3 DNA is TGTGCCAGCAGCTCTATGCGAGAGTCCCGGGGGCCCGGGACCTATGAGCAGTTCTTC.

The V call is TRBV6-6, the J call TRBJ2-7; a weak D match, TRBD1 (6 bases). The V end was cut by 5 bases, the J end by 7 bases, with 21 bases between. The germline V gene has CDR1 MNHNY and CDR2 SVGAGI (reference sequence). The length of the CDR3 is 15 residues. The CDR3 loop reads CASSHRVSGTGEQYF. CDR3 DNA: TGTGCCAGCAGTCACAGGGTTAGTGGTACTGGGGAGCAGTACTTC.

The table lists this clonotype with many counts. The CDR3: CASSDRQSQETQYF. The CDR3 DNA sequence: TGTGCCAGCAGCGACCGACAGTCCCAAGAGACCCAGTACTTC. This chain joins TRBV9 and TRBJ2-5; a weak D match, TRBD1 (5 bases). V was trimmed by 3 bases and J by 1 base, leaving 10 bases between them. Germline V lookup: CDR1 SGDLS, CDR2 YYNGEE. The CDR3 totals 14 residues.

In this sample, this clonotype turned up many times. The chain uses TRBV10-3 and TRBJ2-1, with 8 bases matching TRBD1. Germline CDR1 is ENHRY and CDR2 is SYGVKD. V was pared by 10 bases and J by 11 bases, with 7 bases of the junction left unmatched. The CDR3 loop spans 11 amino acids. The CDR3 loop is CATKGQGQQFF. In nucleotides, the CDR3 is TGTGCCACTAAAGGACAGGGTCAGCAGTTCTTC.

CDR3 nucleotide sequence: TGTGCCAGCAGCTCCCCCTTATCACTTGGGGAAAATGGCTACACCTTC. Translated, it gives CASSSPLSLGENGYTF. The rearrangement uses TRBV7-2 and TRBJ1-2; no clear D gene. CDR1 and CDR2 from the germline V gene are SGHTA and FQGNSA. V shed 4 bases and J shed 6 bases, with 21 bases lying between them. CDR3 length: 16 amino acids.

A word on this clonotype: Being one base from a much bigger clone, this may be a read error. CDR3 residues: CAGSGQLSYNEQFF. The DNA of the CDR3 is TGCGCCGGCAGCGGACAGCTCTCCTACAATGAGCAGTTCTTC. The chain couples TRBV5-1 to TRBJ2-1; a possible D gene is TRBD1 (6 bases). The CDR3 contains 14 residues. Germline lookup yields CDR1 SGHRS and CDR2 YFSETQ. Supplemented by reference TRBV5-1 and TRBJ2-1, the full variable domain reads KAGVTQTPRYLIKTRGQQVTLSCSPISGHRSVSWYQQTPGQGLQFLFEYFSETQRNKGNFPGRFSGRQFSNSRSEMNVSTLELGDSALYLCAGSGQLSYNEQFFGPGTRLTVL.

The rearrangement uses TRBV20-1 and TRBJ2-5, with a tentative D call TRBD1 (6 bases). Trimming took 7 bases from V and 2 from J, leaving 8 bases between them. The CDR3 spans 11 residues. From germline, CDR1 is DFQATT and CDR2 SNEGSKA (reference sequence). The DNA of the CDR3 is TGCAGTGGTCAGGGGCAAGAGACCCAGTACTTC. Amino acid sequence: CSGQGQETQYF.

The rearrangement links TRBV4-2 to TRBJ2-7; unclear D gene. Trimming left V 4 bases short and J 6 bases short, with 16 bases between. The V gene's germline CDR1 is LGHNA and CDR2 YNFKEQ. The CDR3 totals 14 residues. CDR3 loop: CASSPRQEVGEQYF. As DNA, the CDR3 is TGTGCCAGCAGCCCCAGGCAGGAAGTTGGCGAGCAGTACTTC.

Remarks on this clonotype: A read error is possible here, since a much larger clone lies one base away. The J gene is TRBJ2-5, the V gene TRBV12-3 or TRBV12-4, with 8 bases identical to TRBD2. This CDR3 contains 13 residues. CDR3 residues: CAGRGLETETQYF. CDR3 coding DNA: TGTGCCGGCAGGGGACTAGAGACAGAGACCCAGTACTTC.

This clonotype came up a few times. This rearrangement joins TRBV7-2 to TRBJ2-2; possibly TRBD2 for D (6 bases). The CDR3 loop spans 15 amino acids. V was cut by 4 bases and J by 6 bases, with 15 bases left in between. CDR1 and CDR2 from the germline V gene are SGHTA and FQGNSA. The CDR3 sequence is CASSSGTLLSGELFF. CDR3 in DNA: TGTGCCAGCAGCTCCGGGACTCTCCTTTCCGGGGAGCTGTTTTTT. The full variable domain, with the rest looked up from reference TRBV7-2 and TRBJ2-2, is GAGVSQSPSNKVTEKGKDVELRCDPISGHTALYWYRQSLGQGLEFLIYFQGNSAPDKSGLPSDRFSAERTGGSVSTLTIQRTQQEDSAVYLCASSSGTLLSGELFFGEGSRLTVL.

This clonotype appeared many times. The CDR3 region is CASSQPSAGGTFQETQYF. Written as DNA, the CDR3 is TGCGCCAGCAGCCAACCCTCTGCGGGGGGTACCTTCCAAGAGACCCAGTACTTC. This chain links TRBV4-1 with TRBJ2-5; 8 bases map to TRBD2. The CDR3 extends over 18 amino acids. Germline V lookup: CDR1 MGHRA, CDR2 YSYEKL. With 2 bases clipped from V and 1 base from J, the junction kept 12 bases outside the gene matches.

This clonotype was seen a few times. The CDR3, as DNA: TGTGCCAGCAGCAAAGATGAAACTACCGGGACAGGGCGATCACCCCTCCACTTT. This gives the protein CASSKDETTGTGRSPLHF. The chain employs TRBV21-1 and TRBJ1-6; no DNA check was done on the table's D call, TRBD1. TRBV21-1 is deemed a pseudogene. The CDR3 loop spans 18 amino acids.

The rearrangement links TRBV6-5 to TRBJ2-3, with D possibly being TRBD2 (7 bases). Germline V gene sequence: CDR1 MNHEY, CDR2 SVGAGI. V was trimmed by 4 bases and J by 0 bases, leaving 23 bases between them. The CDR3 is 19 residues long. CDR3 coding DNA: TGTGCCAGCAGTTCCCGCGTTGGGGGGGGGCCGGGGAGCACAGATACGCAGTATTTT. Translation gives CASSSRVGGGPGSTDTQYF.